The 21 T cell receptor beta chains given below trace back to one sample, sequenced in a study of CD8 T cells in ankylosing spondylitis. TCRdb re-called the 5' RACE reads with MiXCR, one entry per CDR3 protein. The repertoire holds some 140,000 distinct CDR3 sequences, with approximately 8.4% as singletons. The sequencing sample was made of synovial fluid, either unsorted or a sorted T cell fraction (not recorded which). Every receptor here comes from a male donor with ankylosing spondylitis.

The table lists this clonotype with many counts. This chain links TRBV20-1 with TRBJ2-1, with 8 bases fitting TRBD2. Germline CDR1 is DFQATT and CDR2 is SNEGSKA (reference sequence). V trimming: 1 base; J trimming: 4 bases; junction bases outside the gene matches: 12. The CDR3 sequence is 17 residues long. Here the CDR3 reads CSARGENSGVNYNEQFF. The CDR3 coding sequence is TGCAGTGCTAGAGGGGAGAATAGCGGGGTTAATTACAATGAGCAGTTCTTC.

This clonotype was observed many times. A much larger clone differs from this one at a single base, so this may be a read error. V usage is TRBV20-1 and J usage is TRBJ2-7; D remains unclear. Germline V lookup: CDR1 DFQATT, CDR2 SNEGSKA (reference sequence). The CDR3 has 11 amino acids. V shed 1 base and J shed 2 bases, with 3 bases lying between them. This chain's CDR3 is CSARAAYEQYF. The CDR3 bases are TGCAGTGCTAGAGCAGCCTACGAGCAGTACTTC.

This rearrangement joins TRBV6-1 to TRBJ2-7, with 10 nucleotides matching TRBD1. Germline CDR1 MNHNS, CDR2 SASEGT. J was trimmed by 0 bases and V by 4 bases; bases with no gene match: 3. CDR3 length equals 15 residues. CDR3 sequence (DNA): TGTGCCAGCAGTGGGACAGGGGGAATCTCCTACGAGCAGTACTTC. As protein: CASSGTGGISYEQYF.

V and J are TRBV20-1 and TRBJ1-1, with unresolved D. The V gene lost 2 bases and the J gene lost 0 bases, with 10 bases spanning the gap. The CDR3 runs to 14 residues. Germline loops: CDR1 DFQATT, CDR2 SNEGSKA (reference sequence). Here the CDR3 reads CSARRAELNTEAFF. Written as DNA, the CDR3 is TGCAGTGCTAGACGGGCAGAGTTGAACACTGAAGCTTTCTTT.

This clonotype was detected ten times or more. Germline is not matched at one junction end, which may reflect a read error. This chain joins TRBV7-7 and TRBJ2-1; 7 bases fit TRBD2. From germline, CDR1 is SSHAT and CDR2 FNYEAQ (reference sequence). The CDR3 extends over 15 amino acids. CDR3 loop: CASSLTAGPYNEQFF. In nucleotides, the CDR3 is TGTGCTAGCAGCTTAACAGCGGGACCCTACAATGAGCAGTTCTTC.

This clonotype was observed many times. The V gene is TRBV2, the J gene TRBJ1-1; D remains unclear. This CDR3 region has 10 residues. The V end lost 9 bases, the J end lost 4 bases, and 6 bases lay between the germline ends. Germline V gene lookup returns CDR1 SNHLY and CDR2 FYNNEI. The CDR3 sequence is CARGATEAFF. The CDR3 DNA follows: TGTGCCAGAGGTGCCACTGAAGCTTTCTTT.

This clonotype was seen many times. V and J are TRBV6-5 and TRBJ2-2, with D hard to call. Trimming shortened V by 1 base and J by 4 bases, and 7 bases separated the two germline ends. CDR3 length: 14 residues. Germline loops: CDR1 MNHEY, CDR2 SVGAGI. CDR3 protein: CASSYWASTGELFF. The CDR3 DNA sequence: TGTGCCAGCAGTTACTGGGCCAGCACCGGGGAGCTGTTTTTT.

Ten or more counts support this clonotype. The chain is built from TRBV20-1 and TRBJ2-1; D gene unclear. CDR1 is DFQATT and CDR2 is SNEGSKA in the germline V gene (reference sequence). V lost 3 bases, J lost 9 bases, and 15 bases lay in between. This CDR3 region has 13 residues. The CDR3 bases are TGCAGTGCTAGTCTAACTCCCTCCCCTGAGCAGTTCTTC. Amino acid sequence: CSASLTPSPEQFF.

In this sample, this clonotype turned up many times. The V call is TRBV20-1, the J call TRBJ2-1; 9 bases fit TRBD2. Germline V gene sequence: CDR1 DFQATT, CDR2 SNEGSKA (reference sequence). V was clipped by 7 bases and J by 5 bases; unmatched bases: 3. The CDR3 sequence is 12 residues long. Here the CDR3 reads CSEREDNNEQFF. CDR3 DNA: TGCAGTGAGCGGGAGGACAACAATGAGCAGTTCTTC.

The chain uses TRBV5-1 and TRBJ1-2; a possible D gene is TRBD1 (6 bases). The germline gives CDR1 SGHRS, CDR2 YFSETQ. The V gene lost 1 base and the J gene lost 3 bases, with 13 bases spanning the gap. This CDR3 region has 15 residues. CDR3 in amino acids: CASSLSQGLDYGYTF. Written as DNA, the CDR3 is TGCGCCAGCAGCTTGTCCCAGGGGCTGGACTATGGCTACACCTTC.

This clonotype was seen more than once but under ten times. The chain carries TRBV18 and TRBJ2-7; perhaps TRBD1 as D (5 bases). The germline gives CDR1 KGHSH, CDR2 LQKENI. This CDR3 has 16 amino acids. Trimming took off 0 bases at V and 5 bases at J, with 17 bases between the two ends. This CDR3 reads CASSPPGSLRGNEQYF. In DNA, the CDR3 is TGTGCCAGCTCACCACCGGGTAGCCTAAGGGGAAACGAGCAGTACTTC.

The chain carries TRBV27 and TRBJ2-6, with D tentatively TRBD1 (6 bases). In germline, CDR1 is MNHEY, CDR2 SMNVEV (reference sequence). The CDR3 has 17 amino acids. V was trimmed by 6 bases and J by 0 bases, leaving 15 bases between them. The CDR3 nucleotides read TGTGCCAGCAGCCAACAGCTAGGGGGCTCTGGGGCCAACGTCCTGACTTTC. Translation gives CASSQQLGGSGANVLTF.

This clonotype was seen many times. The V gene is TRBV28, the J gene TRBJ2-5, with D tentatively TRBD2 (5 bases). The CDR3 loop spans 12 amino acids. Germline V CDR1 and CDR2: MDHEN, SYDVKM. The germline V and J ends were trimmed by 3 bases and 9 bases, with 11 bases remaining between them. The CDR3 is CASSFLFGAQYF. CDR3 nucleotides: TGTGCCAGCAGTTTCCTCTTCGGGGCCCAGTACTTC.

This clonotype has at least ten counts. This chain connects TRBV7-2 to TRBJ2-2; no clear D. Germline V lookup: CDR1 SGHTA, CDR2 FQGNSA. The CDR3 runs 15 residues. V was clipped by 0 bases and J by 1 base, with 6 bases between them. CDR3 coding DNA: TGTGCCAGCAGCTTAGCAGTCTTGAACACCGGGGAGCTGTTTTTT. As protein: CASSLAVLNTGELFF.

This clonotype was found many times. The chain employs TRBV7-2 and TRBJ2-6; TRBD1 might be the D (6 bases). CDR1 and CDR2 (germline): SGHTA, FQGNSA. The CDR3 totals 16 residues. The germline V and J ends were trimmed by 5 bases and 2 bases, with 13 bases remaining between them. The CDR3 coding sequence is TGTGCCAGCAGCAAAACAACAGGGACTGGGGCCAACGTCCTGACTTTC. Its protein is CASSKTTGTGANVLTF.

This clonotype was recorded many times. The V call is TRBV6-5, the J call TRBJ1-1; 7 nucleotides agree with TRBD1. The junction had 5 bases not matched to a gene; V was cut back by 6 bases and J by 4 bases. The CDR3 loop spans 13 amino acids. Germline-derived CDR1 and CDR2 are MNHEY and SVGAGI. Here the CDR3 DNA reads TGTGCCAGCAGATTACAGGGGAGCACTGAAGCTTTCTTT. This encodes CASRLQGSTEAFF.

The chain carries TRBV4-3 and TRBJ2-6; D could derive from TRBD1 or TRBD2 (5 bases each). Germline CDR1 reads LGHNA; CDR2 reads YSLEER. The CDR3 extends over 18 amino acids. The V end lost 0 bases, the J end lost 0 bases, and 12 bases lay between the germline ends. CDR3 loop: CASSQDGRESSGANVLTF. In nucleotides, the CDR3 is TGCGCCAGCAGCCAAGACGGCAGGGAGAGCTCTGGGGCCAACGTCCTGACTTTC.

This clonotype has a count of ten or more. The V and J genes are TRBV20-1 and TRBJ2-5; no reliable D call. V lost 3 bases and J 5 bases, leaving 10 bases between the germline ends. Germline-derived CDR1 and CDR2 are DFQATT and SNEGSKA (reference sequence). This CDR3 contains 12 residues. The CDR3 DNA reads TGCAGTGCTAGTCTCAGTCTGGAGACCCAGTACTTC. It specifies CSASLSLETQYF.

This clonotype was detected a few times. V usage is TRBV7-2 and J usage is TRBJ2-1; 11 bases are shared with TRBD2. Trimming removed 0 bases from V and 8 bases from J; junction bases left unmatched: 6. This CDR3 is 16 amino acids long. Germline V CDR1 and CDR2: SGHTA, FQGNSA. In nucleotides, the CDR3 is TGTGCCAGCAGCTTAGCGTATCTAGCGGGGGGACATGAGCAGTTCTTC. It encodes CASSLAYLAGGHEQFF.

In its sample, this clonotype was seen many times. The V gene is TRBV6-2 or TRBV6-3, the J gene TRBJ2-1; the D gene is possibly TRBD2 (6 bases). The CDR3 totals 14 residues. The germline CDR1 and CDR2 sequences are MNHEY and SVGEGT. V was shortened by 2 bases and J by 5 bases, with 10 bases between the two germline ends. The CDR3 loop is CASSYGGLNNEQFF. DNA for the CDR3: TGTGCCAGCAGTTACGGGGGACTCAACAATGAGCAGTTCTTC.

This clonotype was seen at least ten times. CDR3 nucleotide sequence: TGTGCCTGGAGTCCCGGGGGGGATACGCAGTATTTT. Its protein is CAWSPGGDTQYF. The V gene is TRBV30, the J gene TRBJ2-3; 7 bases fit TRBD2. CDR1 GTSNPN and CDR2 SVGIG come from the germline V gene (reference sequence). This CDR3 has 12 amino acids. The J segment lost 6 bases and the V segment lost 2 bases, leaving 2 bases of the junction unmatched.